This entry is about one T cell receptor beta chain. Germline CDR1 reads MDHEN; CDR2 reads SYDVKM. This CDR3 region has 15 residues. V lost 4 bases to trimming and J lost 6 bases; unmatched junction nucleotides: 7. The method was immunoSEQ multiplex PCR; TCRdb's version includes in-frame clones alone and lacks a portion of them. The sample lists approximately 88,000 clones, about 77% occurring once. This entry belongs to a study of blood T cell repertoires in COVID-19. Study overall: Sites across the United States, Italy and Spain contributed samples from acute and convalescent COVID-19.

Sample: peripheral blood. The V and J genes are TRBV28 and TRBJ1-5, with 9 bases aligning to TRBD1. The sequence came from a man aged 65-85 years with COVID-19, enrolled during active disease. CDR3 in amino acids: CASSSGTGRIQPQHF. The CDR3 bases are TGTGCCAGCAGTTCTGGGACAGGGAGGATTCAGCCCCAGCATTTT.